These 30 T cell receptor beta chains were sequenced from one sample in a study of T-cell memory formation after mild COVID-19. TCRdb itself ran the 5' RACE reads through MiXCR, one entry per CDR3 protein. This sample has 500,000 to 650,000 distinct CDR3 sequences, with roughly a fifth found just once. What was sequenced was PBMCs or a T cell subset sorted from them (not recorded which). These receptors all come from an adult woman who had mild COVID-19 (a few samples of this study predate the infection). Cell type and time point are not known.

The rearrangement joins TRBV5-6 to TRBJ2-1; no firm D call. There are 15 residues in the CDR3. V lost 0 bases to trimming and J lost 5 bases, with 12 bases between them. Germline CDR1 SGHDT, CDR2 YYEEEE. For the CDR3, the DNA is TGTGCCAGCAGCTTGGGTAGGAAGCTTCACAATGAGCAGTTCTTC. Translating gives CASSLGRKLHNEQFF.

This rearrangement joins TRBV30 to TRBJ1-1; D unclear. The CDR3 has 11 amino acids. Trimming shortened V by 5 bases and J by 1 base, and 5 bases separated the two germline ends. Germline CDR1 GTSNPN, CDR2 SVGIG (reference sequence). The CDR3 DNA sequence: TGTGCCTGGGGGTGGAACACTGAAGCTTTCTTT. It codes for CAWGWNTEAFF. Supplemented by reference TRBV30 and TRBJ1-1, the full variable domain reads SQTIHQWPATLVQPVGSPLSLECTVEGTSNPNLYWYRQAAGRGLQLLFYSVGIGQISSEVPQNLSASRPQDRQFILSSKKLLLSDSGFYLCAWGWNTEAFFGQGTRLTVV.

The chain has TRBV27 and TRBJ1-2; 9 positions agree with TRBD1. V gave up 5 bases and J gave up 5 bases; unmatched junction bases: 9. The CDR3 has 15 residues. Germline V gives CDR1 MNHEY, CDR2 SMNVEV (reference sequence). In DNA, the CDR3 is TGTGCCAGCAGTCCCCGGACAGGGGTTGGGTATGGCTACACCTTC. Protein: CASSPRTGVGYGYTF.

The rearrangement uses TRBV21-1 and TRBJ1-5; no DNA check was done on the table's D call, TRBD1. TRBV21-1 is reported as a pseudogene. The CDR3 extends over 17 amino acids. CDR3 coding DNA: TGTGCCAGCAGCACCCGGGATCAGGGGTACAGCAATCAGCCCCAGCATTTT. Its protein is CASSTRDQGYSNQPQHF.

Only a few counts were recorded for this clonotype. This sequence joins TRBV24-1 and TRBJ2-3, with TRBD2 as a possible D gene (6 bases). Trimming took 3 bases from V and 2 from J, leaving 8 bases between them. In germline, CDR1 is KGHDR, CDR2 SFDVKD. The CDR3 spans 14 residues. CDR3 amino acids: CATSDRDFTDTQYF. CDR3 bases: TGTGCCACCAGTGATCGGGACTTCACAGATACGCAGTATTTT.

The V gene is TRBV7-8, the J gene TRBJ2-7; D is ambiguous. The CDR3 is made up of 14 amino acids. Trimming cost V 1 base and J 0 bases, with 7 bases left between them. Germline values: CDR1 SGHVS, CDR2 FQNEAQ. CDR3 sequence: CASSLGYNSYEQYF. CDR3 DNA sequence: TGTGCCAGCAGCTTAGGGTACAACTCCTACGAGCAGTACTTC.

The chain recombines TRBV7-2 with TRBJ2-1; TRBD2 agrees at 11 bases. Losses at the gene ends were 1 base for V and 7 bases for J; bases not matched to a gene: 9. This CDR3 is built from 17 residues. The germline V gene has CDR1 SGHTA and CDR2 FQGNSA. The CDR3 protein is CASSLVFTSGSGNEQFF. The CDR3, as DNA: TGTGCCAGCAGCTTAGTATTTACTAGCGGGAGTGGGAATGAGCAGTTCTTC. The variable domain in full, with the rest retrieved from reference TRBV7-2 and TRBJ2-1, is GAGVSQSPSNKVTEKGKDVELRCDPISGHTALYWYRQSLGQGLEFLIYFQGNSAPDKSGLPSDRFSAERTGGSVSTLTIQRTQQEDSAVYLCASSLVFTSGSGNEQFFGPGTRLTVL.

The table lists this clonotype with a few counts. The CDR3 spells CSAREEVTDEQYF. The DNA of the CDR3 is TGCAGTGCCCGCGAAGAAGTCACGGACGAGCAGTACTTC. The chain combines TRBV20-1 with TRBJ2-7; D gene uncertain. Trimming removed 6 bases from V and 5 bases from J, with 17 bases in between. Germline assignment: CDR1 DFQATT and CDR2 SNEGSKA (reference sequence). The CDR3 sequence is 13 residues long.

This clonotype was detected many times. V and J are TRBV20-1 and TRBJ1-5; 7 positions match TRBD1. V gave up 1 base and J gave up 0 bases; unmatched junction bases: 3. This CDR3 region has 15 residues. CDR1 is DFQATT, CDR2 SNEGSKA, per germline (reference sequence). DNA for the CDR3: TGCAGTGCTAGAGGGGGACAGAGTAGCAATCAGCCCCAGCATTTT. It translates to CSARGGQSSNQPQHF.

This clonotype was counted only a few times. This sequence joins TRBV5-4 and TRBJ2-2; 7 bases agree with TRBD1. From germline, CDR1 is SGHNT and CDR2 YYREEE (reference sequence). The CDR3 spans 15 residues. With V trimmed by 4 bases and J by 4 bases, 7 bases remained unmatched. This CDR3 reads CASSPQGQSTGELFF. Written as DNA, the CDR3 is TGTGCCAGCAGCCCACAGGGACAGAGCACCGGGGAGCTGTTTTTT.

This clonotype was seen more than once but under ten times. The chain has TRBV15 and TRBJ1-1; D not certain. V lost 0 bases and J lost 0, with 5 bases in between. Germline CDR1 reads LNHNV; CDR2 reads YYDKDF (reference sequence). This CDR3 comprises 14 residues. CDR3 DNA: TGTGCCACCAGCAGAGATACTGTGAACACTGAAGCTTTCTTT. Encoded protein: CATSRDTVNTEAFF.

V gene TRBV4-1 combines with J gene TRBJ2-1; TRBD1 matches at 10 bases. The CDR3 covers 15 residues. With V trimmed by 8 bases and J by 7 bases, 11 bases remained unmatched. Germline assignment: CDR1 MGHRA and CDR2 YSYEKL. CDR3 loop: CASSPDRGLWNEQFF. CDR3 nucleotides: TGCGCCAGCTCCCCCGACAGGGGGCTGTGGAATGAGCAGTTCTTC.

This clonotype occurred many times. The chain recombines TRBV6-2 or TRBV6-3 with TRBJ2-6; D unresolved. From germline, CDR1 is MNHEY and CDR2 SVGEGT. This CDR3 contains 13 residues. V lost 9 bases, J lost 0 bases, and 6 bases lay in between. CDR3 sequence (DNA): TGTGCCAGTAGGAGCTCTGGGGCCAACGTCCTGACTTTC. Protein: CASRSSGANVLTF.

The chain combines TRBV4-1 with TRBJ2-7; TRBD1 aligns across 11 bases. The CDR3 spans 16 residues. The ends lost 0 bases at V and 4 bases at J; junction bases unmatched: 5. Per the germline V gene, CDR1 is MGHRA and CDR2 is YSYEKL. The CDR3 DNA reads TGCGCCAGCAGCCAAGACGGACAGGGGGCTTGGTACGAGCAGTACTTC. Translated, it gives CASSQDGQGAWYEQYF.

The rearrangement uses TRBV7-2 and TRBJ2-2, with 10 bases lining up with TRBD2. Germline-derived CDR1 and CDR2 are SGHTA and FQGNSA. This CDR3 is 16 amino acids long. The junction had 3 bases not matched to a gene; V was cut back by 2 bases and J by 3 bases. For the CDR3, the DNA is TGTGCCAGCAGCTTAAGGCTAGCGGGAGACACCGGGGAGCTGTTTTTT. Translation: CASSLRLAGDTGELFF.

This clonotype was seen more than once but under ten times. The rearrangement links TRBV6-1 to TRBJ2-1, with TRBD1 matching 11 bases. V lost 10 bases and J lost 0; bases outside the gene matches: 17. The germline CDR1 and CDR2 sequences are MNHNS and SASEGT. The CDR3 is made up of 19 amino acids. This chain's CDR3 is CATLGYGQGARGSYNEQFF. The CDR3 region has the DNA TGTGCCACCCTCGGTTACGGACAGGGGGCGAGAGGCTCCTACAATGAGCAGTTCTTC.

This chain links TRBV3-1 with TRBJ2-7; the D is unclear. This CDR3 is 12 amino acids long. The germline V gene encodes CDR1 LGHDT and CDR2 YNNKEL (reference sequence). The V and J ends lost 0 bases and 8 bases respectively, with 8 bases between them. The CDR3 DNA reads as TGTGCCAGCAGCCAAGATAGGGCCCAGCAGTACTTC. Encoded protein: CASSQDRAQQYF.

This clonotype was detected a few times. V usage is TRBV7-2 and J usage is TRBJ1-2; tentatively, D is TRBD1 (6 bases). This CDR3 has 17 residues. Germline V gene lookup returns CDR1 SGHTA and CDR2 FQGNSA. Trimming took 5 bases from V and 5 from J, leaving 24 bases between them. CDR3 in amino acids: CASSPMGGLGGAYGYTF. The CDR3 coding sequence is TGTGCCAGCAGCCCCATGGGGGGTCTGGGGGGGGCGTATGGCTACACCTTC. The variable domain in full, with the rest retrieved from reference TRBV7-2 and TRBJ1-2, is GAGVSQSPSNKVTEKGKDVELRCDPISGHTALYWYRQSLGQGLEFLIYFQGNSAPDKSGLPSDRFSAERTGGSVSTLTIQRTQQEDSAVYLCASSPMGGLGGAYGYTFGSGTRLTVV.

This clonotype was recorded a few times. The chain recombines TRBV25-1 with TRBJ1-2; D unclear. The germline V gene has CDR1 MGHDK and CDR2 SYGVNS. V was trimmed by 2 bases and J by 0 bases, leaving 7 bases between them. The CDR3 is 14 residues long. CDR3 residues: CASSEPLANYGYTF. The DNA of the CDR3 is TGTGCCAGCAGTGAACCGTTAGCTAACTATGGCTACACCTTC.

This clonotype was recorded a few times. The chain employs TRBV4-3 and TRBJ2-1; 15 positions agree with TRBD2. The CDR3 spans 14 residues. Trimming took 4 bases from V and 13 from J; bases not matched to a gene: 5. Germline-derived CDR1 and CDR2 are LGHNA and YSLEER. The CDR3 DNA follows: TGCGCCAGCAGCCTCGGACTAGCGGGAGGGGCCCAGTTCTTC. Translating it yields CASSLGLAGGAQFF.

The V and J genes are TRBV29-1 and TRBJ2-7, with D perhaps TRBD1 or TRBD2 (6 bases each). The length of the CDR3 is 13 residues. Germline-derived CDR1 and CDR2 are SQVTM and ANQGSEA. The ends were cut back, 6 bases at V and 1 base at J, with 13 bases in the middle. The CDR3 DNA sequence: TGCAGCGTCGCGGACAGCGGGTCCTACGAGCAGTACTTC. It encodes CSVADSGSYEQYF.

The chain links TRBV24-1 to TRBJ2-1; no clear D gene. Trimming took off 8 bases at V and 5 bases at J, with 6 bases between the two ends. Germline values: CDR1 KGHDR, CDR2 SFDVKD. CDR3 length: 11 residues. The DNA of the CDR3 is TGTGCCACCAATAACAACAATGAGCAGTTCTTC. It is translated as CATNNNNEQFF.

This chain uses TRBV5-1 with TRBJ2-7; D might be TRBD1 (6 bases). From germline, CDR1 is SGHRS and CDR2 YFSETQ. The V end lost 7 bases, the J end lost 6 bases, and 17 bases lay between the germline ends. This CDR3 has 13 amino acids. The CDR3 bases are TGCGCCAGCGCCATGGACAGCTACCCCGAGCAGTACTTC. As protein: CASAMDSYPEQYF. Looking up the rest from reference TRBV5-1 and TRBJ2-7 gives the full variable domain: KAGVTQTPRYLIKTRGQQVTLSCSPISGHRSVSWYQQTPGQGLQFLFEYFSETQRNKGNFPGRFSGRQFSNSRSEMNVSTLELGDSALYLCASAMDSYPEQYFGPGTRLTVT.

This clonotype was seen a handful of times. This chain joins TRBV15 and TRBJ2-5; 7 bases align to TRBD2. The germline V gene has CDR1 LNHNV and CDR2 YYDKDF (reference sequence). This CDR3 region has 12 residues. The CDR3 sequence: CASGGHQETQYF. The CDR3, as DNA: TGTGCTTCGGGAGGCCACCAAGAGACCCAGTACTTC.

The V and J genes are TRBV12-3 or TRBV12-4 and TRBJ1-5, with 8 positions matching TRBD1. The CDR3 contains 14 residues. J lost 7 bases, V lost 5 bases, and 7 bases had no gene match. The CDR3 loop reads CASSPRTGRQPQHF. The CDR3 DNA reads TGTGCCAGCAGTCCCCGGACAGGGCGACAGCCCCAGCATTTT.

This chain connects TRBV2 to TRBJ2-2; TRBD2 aligns across 12 bases. Trimming cost V 6 bases and J 1 base; bases outside gene matches: 3. From germline, CDR1 is SNHLY and CDR2 FYNNEI. The CDR3 runs 16 residues. The CDR3 loop is CASRPTSGGNTGELFF. In DNA form, the CDR3 reads TGTGCCAGCAGACCGACTAGCGGGGGGAACACCGGGGAGCTGTTTTTT.

This clonotype was counted a few times. The chain carries TRBV28 and TRBJ2-4; TRBD1 aligns across 9 bases. Germline V gives CDR1 MDHEN, CDR2 SYDVKM. V shed 7 bases, J shed 12 bases, and the junction held 4 bases outside the gene matches. This CDR3 contains 11 residues. The CDR3 sequence is CASTNRGHQYF. The CDR3 coding sequence is TGTGCCAGCACTAACAGGGGGCATCAGTACTTC.

The chain uses TRBV9 and TRBJ2-7; D is possibly TRBD1 or TRBD2 (5 bases each). Germline V gene sequence: CDR1 SGDLS, CDR2 YYNGEE. V shed 4 bases and J shed 5 bases, with 19 bases lying between them. The CDR3 sequence is 15 residues long. Here the CDR3 reads CASSLHPGPSDEQYF. CDR3 in DNA: TGTGCCAGCAGCTTACATCCGGGACCTAGTGACGAGCAGTACTTC.

The chain has TRBV21-1 and TRBJ2-1; the table's D call, TRBD2, has no DNA check behind it. TRBV21-1 is described as a pseudogene. The CDR3 is 17 amino acids. CDR3 residues: CASSIASGSPFLDEQFF. The CDR3 DNA follows: TGTGCCAGCAGCATTGCTAGCGGGAGCCCCTTTTTAGATGAGCAGTTCTTC.

This clonotype has ten or more counts. CDR3 region: CASSYYGQGYDEQYF. The CDR3 DNA sequence: TGTGCCAGCAGTTACTATGGACAGGGGTACGACGAGCAGTACTTC. The chain carries TRBV6-2 or TRBV6-3 and TRBJ2-7, with TRBD1 matching 9 bases. This CDR3 comprises 15 residues. Germline loops: CDR1 MNHEY, CDR2 SVGEGT. Trimming took 1 base from V and 5 from J; bases not matched to a gene: 6.